This T cell receptor beta chain was sequenced during a study of CD8 T cells in Susac syndrome. Reverse transcription used roughly 0.5 to 1 ug RNA and random hexamers. TCRdb re-called the immunoSEQ multiplex PCR reads with MiXCR, one entry per CDR3 protein. The table has 200,000 or so distinct CDR3 sequences, roughly 95% seen once; the top ten hold under 0.095%. CDR3 length equals 15 residues. The V and J ends lost 2 bases and 4 bases, in that order; junction bases with no gene match: 4. The receptor comes from a human donor with multiple sclerosis. This rearrangement joins TRBV12-3 or TRBV12-4 to TRBJ2-1; 8 nucleotides agree with TRBD2. What was sequenced was CD4+ T cells from PBMCs. The CDR3 coding sequence is TGTGCCAGCAGTTTAAACAGCGGGAGTTACAATGAGCAGTTCTTC. Protein: CASSLNSGSYNEQFF.